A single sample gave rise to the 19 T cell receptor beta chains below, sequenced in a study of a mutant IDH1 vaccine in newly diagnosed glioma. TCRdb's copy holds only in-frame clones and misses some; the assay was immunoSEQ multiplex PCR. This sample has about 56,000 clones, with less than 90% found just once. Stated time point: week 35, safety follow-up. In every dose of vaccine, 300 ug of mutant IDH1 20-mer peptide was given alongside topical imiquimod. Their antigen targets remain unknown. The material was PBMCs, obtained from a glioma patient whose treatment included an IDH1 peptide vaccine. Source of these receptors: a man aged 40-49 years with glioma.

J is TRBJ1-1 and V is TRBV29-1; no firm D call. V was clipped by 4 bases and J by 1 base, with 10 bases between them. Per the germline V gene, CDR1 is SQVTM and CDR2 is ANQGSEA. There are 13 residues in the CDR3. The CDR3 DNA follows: TGCAGCGTTGGAGGCCAGAAGAACACTGAAGCTTTCTTT. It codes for CSVGGQKNTEAFF.

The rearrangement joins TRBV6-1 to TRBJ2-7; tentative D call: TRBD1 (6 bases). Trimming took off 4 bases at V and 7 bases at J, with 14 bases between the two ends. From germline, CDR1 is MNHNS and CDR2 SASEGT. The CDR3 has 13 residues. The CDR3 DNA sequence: TGTGCCAGCAGTGTCGACAGGAAGTCGGAGCAGTACTTC. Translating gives CASSVDRKSEQYF.

The CDR3 DNA is TGTGCCAGCAGCGGGGGACGGGGGGAGCAGTTCTTC. Amino acids: CASSGGRGEQFF. This sequence joins TRBV5-8 and TRBJ2-1; the D gene is possibly TRBD2 (6 bases). The length of the CDR3 is 12 residues. Per germline, CDR1 SGHTS and CDR2 YDEGEE. Between the trimmed V and J ends, which lost 4 bases and 10 bases, there was a span of 12 bases.

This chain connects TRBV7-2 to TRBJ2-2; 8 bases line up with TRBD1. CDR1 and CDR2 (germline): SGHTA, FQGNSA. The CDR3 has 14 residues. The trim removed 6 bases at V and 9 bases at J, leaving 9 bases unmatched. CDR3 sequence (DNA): TGTGCCAGCAGTGGGACAGGAGGGGCCCGGGAGCTGTTTTTT. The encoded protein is CASSGTGGARELFF.

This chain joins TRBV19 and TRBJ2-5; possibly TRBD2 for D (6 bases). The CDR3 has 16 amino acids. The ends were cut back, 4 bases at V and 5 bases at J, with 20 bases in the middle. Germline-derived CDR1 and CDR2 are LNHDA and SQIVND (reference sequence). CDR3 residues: CASSRGGARGTETQYF. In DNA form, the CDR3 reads TGTGCCAGTAGTAGAGGAGGGGCTCGGGGGACGGAGACCCAGTACTTC.

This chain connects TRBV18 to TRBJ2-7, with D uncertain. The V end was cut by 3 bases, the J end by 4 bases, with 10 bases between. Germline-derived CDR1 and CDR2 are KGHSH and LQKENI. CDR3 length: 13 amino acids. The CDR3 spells CASSPMAPYEQYF. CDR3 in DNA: TGTGCCAGCTCACCGATGGCGCCATACGAGCAGTACTTC.

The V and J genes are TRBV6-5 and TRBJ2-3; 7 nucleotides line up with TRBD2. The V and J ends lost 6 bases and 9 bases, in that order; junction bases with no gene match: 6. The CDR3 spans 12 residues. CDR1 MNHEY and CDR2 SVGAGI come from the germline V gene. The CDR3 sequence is CASRGGTRTQYF. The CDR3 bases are TGTGCCAGCAGGGGGGGGACCCGCACGCAGTATTTT.

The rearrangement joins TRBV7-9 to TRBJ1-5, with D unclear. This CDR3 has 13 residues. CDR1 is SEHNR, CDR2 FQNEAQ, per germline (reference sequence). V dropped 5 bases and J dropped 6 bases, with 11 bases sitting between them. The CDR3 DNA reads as TGTGCCAGCAGCCCTGAGGTACTTCAGCCCCAGCATTTT. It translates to CASSPEVLQPQHF.

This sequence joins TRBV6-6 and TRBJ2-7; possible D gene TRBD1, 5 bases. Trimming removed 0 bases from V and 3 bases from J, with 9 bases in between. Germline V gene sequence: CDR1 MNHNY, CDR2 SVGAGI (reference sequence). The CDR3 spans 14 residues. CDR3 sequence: CASSYSSQGYEQYF. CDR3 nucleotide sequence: TGTGCCAGCAGTTACTCGAGCCAGGGCTACGAGCAGTACTTC.

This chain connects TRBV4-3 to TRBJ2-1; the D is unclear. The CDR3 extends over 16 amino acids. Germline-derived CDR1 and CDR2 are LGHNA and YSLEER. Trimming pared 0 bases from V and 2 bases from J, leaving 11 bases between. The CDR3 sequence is CASSQDQRRTYNEQFF. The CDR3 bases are TGCGCCAGCAGCCAAGATCAGCGCCGCACCTACAATGAGCAGTTCTTC.

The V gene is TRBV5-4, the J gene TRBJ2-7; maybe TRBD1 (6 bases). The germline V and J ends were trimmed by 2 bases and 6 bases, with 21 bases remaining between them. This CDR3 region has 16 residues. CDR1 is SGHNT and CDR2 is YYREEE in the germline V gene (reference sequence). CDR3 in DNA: TGTGCCAGCAGCTTACAAAGAGGGACAAGGGGTCTCGAGCAGTACTTC. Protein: CASSLQRGTRGLEQYF. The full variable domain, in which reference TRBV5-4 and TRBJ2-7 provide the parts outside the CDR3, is ETGVTQSPTHLIKTRGQQVTLRCSSQSGHNTVSWYQQALGQGPQFIFQYYREEENGRGNFPPRFSGLQFPNYSSELNVNALELDDSALYLCASSLQRGTRGLEQYFGPGTRLTVT.

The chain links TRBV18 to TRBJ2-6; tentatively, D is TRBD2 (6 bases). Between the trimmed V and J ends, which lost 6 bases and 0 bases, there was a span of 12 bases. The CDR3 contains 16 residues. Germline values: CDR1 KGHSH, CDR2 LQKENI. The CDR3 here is CASSSRETSGANVLTF. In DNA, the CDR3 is TGTGCCAGCTCGAGCCGGGAGACCTCTGGGGCCAACGTCCTGACTTTC.

This CDR3 is CASSWGLTDTQYF. The CDR3 coding sequence is TGTGCCAGCAGCTGGGGACTAACAGATACGCAGTATTTT. The V gene is TRBV5-4, the J gene TRBJ2-3; 7 bases fit TRBD2. Germline CDR1 SGHNT, CDR2 YYREEE (reference sequence). J was trimmed by 3 bases and V by 3 bases; bases with no gene match: 1. The CDR3 consists of 13 residues. The whole variable domain, filled in from reference TRBV5-4 and TRBJ2-3, reads ETGVTQSPTHLIKTRGQQVTLRCSSQSGHNTVSWYQQALGQGPQFIFQYYREEENGRGNFPPRFSGLQFPNYSSELNVNALELDDSALYLCASSWGLTDTQYFGPGTRLTVL.

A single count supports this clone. The CDR3 loop reads CASSPRRREGSEQFF. DNA of the CDR3: TGTGCCAGCAGCCCCCGTAGGCGGGAGGGCTCTGAGCAGTTCTTC. The chain links TRBV7-2 to TRBJ2-1; 9 nucleotides line up with TRBD2. This CDR3 is built from 15 residues. Germline V gives CDR1 SGHTA, CDR2 FQGNSA. J gave up 9 bases and V 5 bases, and 11 bases lay outside the gene matches.

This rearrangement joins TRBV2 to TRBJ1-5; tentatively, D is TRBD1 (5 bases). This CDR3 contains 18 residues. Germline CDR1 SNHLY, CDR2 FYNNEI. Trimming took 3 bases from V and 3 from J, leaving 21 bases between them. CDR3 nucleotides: TGTGCCAGCAGTGAGCCCCTGGGGGAGCAGGTATCCAATCAGCCCCAGCATTTT. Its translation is CASSEPLGEQVSNQPQHF.

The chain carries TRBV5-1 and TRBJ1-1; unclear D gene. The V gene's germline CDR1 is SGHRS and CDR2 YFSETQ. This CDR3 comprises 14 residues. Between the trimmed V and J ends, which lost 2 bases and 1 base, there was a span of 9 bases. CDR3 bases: TGCGCCAGCAGCTTAGGGCACTCGAACACTGAAGCTTTCTTT. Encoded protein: CASSLGHSNTEAFF.

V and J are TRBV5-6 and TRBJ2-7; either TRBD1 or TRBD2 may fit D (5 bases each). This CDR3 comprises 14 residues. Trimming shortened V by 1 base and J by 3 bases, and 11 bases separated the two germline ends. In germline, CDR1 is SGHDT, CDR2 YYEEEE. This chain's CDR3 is CASSLWDGSYEQYF. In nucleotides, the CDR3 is TGTGCCAGCAGCTTGTGGGACGGTAGCTACGAGCAGTACTTC.

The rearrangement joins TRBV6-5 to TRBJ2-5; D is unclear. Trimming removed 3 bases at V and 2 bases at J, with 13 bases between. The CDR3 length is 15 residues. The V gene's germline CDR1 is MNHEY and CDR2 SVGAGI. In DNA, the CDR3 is TGTGCCAGCAGTTATTCCCGGACGGGTCAAGAGACCCAGTACTTC. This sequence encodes CASSYSRTGQETQYF.

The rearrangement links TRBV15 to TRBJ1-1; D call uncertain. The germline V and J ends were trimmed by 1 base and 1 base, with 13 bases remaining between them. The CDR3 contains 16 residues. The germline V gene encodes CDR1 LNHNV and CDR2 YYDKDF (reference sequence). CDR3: CATSRGRWGGNTEAFF. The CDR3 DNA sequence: TGTGCCACCAGCAGAGGTCGGTGGGGAGGGAACACTGAAGCTTTCTTT.